This T cell receptor (beta chain) was sequenced during a study of blood T cell repertoires in COVID-19. About the study: From the United States, Italy and Spain came samples of acute and convalescent COVID-19. PBMCs, B-cell-depleted T cells, or T cells provided the cDNA or gDNA that made up the material.

Original methodology: Amplification of reference gene primers provided the estimated nucleated cell counts. Assay used: immunoSEQ multiplex PCR; TCRdb lists only in-frame clones, some missing. The DNA gave D and trimming, while V, J and clone size come from that table. The repertoire holds roughly 43,000 clones, with around 89% as singletons. CDR1 SGHTA and CDR2 FQGTGA come from the germline V gene. The CDR3 has 14 amino acids. V was pared by 5 bases and J by 5 bases, with 14 bases between. Sequenced: peripheral blood. The sequence derives from a man between 65 and 79 years old with active COVID-19. The chain couples TRBV7-3 to TRBJ2-3; TRBD1 might be the D (5 bases). The CDR3 region is CASSPSTQGDTQYF. The CDR3 nucleotides read TGTGCCAGCAGCCCCTCGACCCAGGGAGATACGCAGTATTTT. Supplemented by reference TRBV7-3 and TRBJ2-3, the full variable domain reads GAGVSQTPSNKVTEKGKYVELRCDPISGHTALYWYRQSLGQGPEFLIYFQGTGAADDSGLPNDRFFAVRPEGSVSTLKIQRTERGDSAVYLCASSPSTQGDTQYFGPGTRLTVL.